This is a list of T cell receptor beta chains from one sample in a study of T cells in Graves' hyperthyroidism and ophthalmopathy. TCRdb re-called the multiplex PCR reads through MiXCR, storing one row per CDR3 protein. In the table there are hundreds of thousands of distinct CDR3 sequences, 20% of which are singletons. Material for sequencing was blood. These receptors were obtained from a man aged 25-45 years with Graves' ophthalmopathy. Each CDR3 is given with its conserved first and last residue. The order of the fields is clone size, V gene, CDR3 length, D gene, J gene, CDR3 DNA, CDR3 protein. D genes are given only for firm matches. Size tells how often a clone was seen (once, few, many) or the class of an expanded clone, and some rows leave it out.

-,TRBV6-2/TRBV6-3,15,TRBD1,TRBJ1-1,TGTGCCAGCAGGACTCGGACAGGGTTGAACACTGAAGCTTTCTTT,CASRTRTGLNTEAFF
-,TRBV20-1,13,-,TRBJ2-7,TGCAGTGCTCCGACATCGAAATACTACGAGCAGTACTTC,CSAPTSKYYEQYF
few,TRBV20-1,16,TRBD2,TRBJ2-1,TGCAGTGCTAGCGTCCTAGCGGGAGGGGTACCCCATGAGCAGTTCTTC,CSASVLAGGVPHEQFF
few,TRBV4-1,14,-,TRBJ2-5,TGCGCCAGCAGCCAATGGGTTGGACTGGAGACCCAGTACTTC,CASSQWVGLETQYF
many,TRBV28,14,TRBD2,TRBJ2-1,TGTGCCAGCGATACTAGCGGACCATACAATGAGCAGTTCTTC,CASDTSGPYNEQFF
few,TRBV24-1,13,TRBD1,TRBJ1-6,TGTGCCACCGCCGGGACAGGGGATTCACCCCTCCACTTT,CATAGTGDSPLHF
-,TRBV28,15,-,TRBJ1-1,TGTGCCAGCAGTTTGGCGACAGCTATGAACACTGAAGCTTTCTTT,CASSLATAMNTEAFF
many,TRBV11-3,16,TRBD1,TRBJ1-5,TGTGCCAGCAGTCCGGGACAGGCTAGGGAGTATCAGCCCCAGCATTTT,CASSPGQAREYQPQHF
-,TRBV29-1,13,-,TRBJ1-1,TGCAGCGTCGTGGAGGGGTTGAACACTGAAGCTTTCTTT,CSVVEGLNTEAFF
-,TRBV6-2/TRBV6-3,17,TRBD2,TRBJ2-1,TGTGCCAGCAAAAGAATAGCGGGAGCTAGCGGATTAGGGATGCAGTTCTTC,CASKRIAGASGLGMQFF
many,TRBV20-1,13,-,TRBJ2-7,TGCAGTGCTAGAAACAGGGTGGGGTACGAGCAGTACTTC,CSARNRVGYEQYF
-,TRBV20-1,12,TRBD1,TRBJ2-7,TGCAGTGCTCGGACAGGGGCCCACGAGCAGTACTTC,CSARTGAHEQYF
many,TRBV2,13,-,TRBJ1-2,TGTGCCAGCAGAGATATGGCTAACTATGGCTACACCTTC,CASRDMANYGYTF
-,TRBV12-3/TRBV12-4,18,TRBD1,TRBJ2-6,TGTGCCAGCACCTACCGGGGACAGGTCTTCTCTGGGGCCAACGTCCTGACTTTC,CASTYRGQVFSGANVLTF
many,TRBV27,15,TRBD1,TRBJ2-5,TGTGCCAGCAGCACAACAGGGGGCGAATGGGAGACCCAGTACTTC,CASSTTGGEWETQYF
-,TRBV6-5,13,-,TRBJ1-1,TGTGCCAGCAGTTACTCGGGGGAGTTTGAAGCTTTCTTT,CASSYSGEFEAFF
few,TRBV7-9,14,TRBD2,TRBJ2-7,TGTGCCAGCAGCCCAGATCGGGAGGTATACGAGCAGTACTTC,CASSPDREVYEQYF
-,TRBV4-1,13,-,TRBJ1-4,TGCGCCAGCAGCCAAGTCTACCTTGAAAAACTGTTTTTT,CASSQVYLEKLFF
many,TRBV30,14,TRBD2,TRBJ2-3,TGTGCCTGGAGGGGCGGGAGAATCACAGATACGCAGTATTTT,CAWRGGRITDTQYF
-,TRBV7-9,18,-,TRBJ2-6,TGTGCCAGCAGCTTTAGAGCCTCAGGGGCAAGTGGGGCCAACGTCCTGACTTTC,CASSFRASGASGANVLTF
-,TRBV9,15,-,TRBJ2-3,TGTGCCAGCAGCGTTACGGGAAGCCCGCCAGATACGCAGTATTTT,CASSVTGSPPDTQYF
-,TRBV28,13,-,TRBJ2-7,TGTGCCAGCAGTTGGAGGGGCTCCTACGAGCAGTACTTC,CASSWRGSYEQYF
many,TRBV3-1,15,-,TRBJ1-4,TGTGCCAGCAGCCAAGGAGTCAGGATTAATGAAAAACTGTTTTTT,CASSQGVRINEKLFF
-,TRBV7-3,14,TRBD2,TRBJ2-3,TGTGCCAGCAGCTTACTAGCGGGGTCAGATACGCAGTATTTT,CASSLLAGSDTQYF
-,TRBV19,14,TRBD2,TRBJ2-7,TGTGCCAGTAAGCGGGAGGATCCTTTACGCGAGCAGTACTTC,CASKREDPLREQYF
few,TRBV25-1,16,TRBD2,TRBJ2-2,TGTGCCAGCAGTGGTTGGACTAGCGCGAACACCGGGGAGCTGTTTTTT,CASSGWTSANTGELFF
few,TRBV3-1,17,TRBD2,TRBJ2-5,TGTGCCAGCAGCCAAGGCATTGGGCTAGCGGGCCAAGAGACCCAGTACTTC,CASSQGIGLAGQETQYF
few,TRBV11-2,12,-,TRBJ2-7,TGTGCCAGCAGTTCTGGGGTGAGCGAGCAGTACTTC,CASSSGVSEQYF
-,TRBV4-1,15,TRBD1,TRBJ1-3,TGCGCCAGCAGTCGCGAGGGGGCGGCTGGAAACACCATATATTTT,CASSREGAAGNTIYF
many,TRBV7-8,12,TRBD1,TRBJ1-1,TGTGCCAGCAGCCAACAGGGGGCCGAGGCTTTCTTT,CASSQQGAEAFF
few,TRBV6-5,15,-,TRBJ2-5,TGTGCCAGCAGTTACTCGCCGGGTTCGAGAGAGACCCAGTACTTC,CASSYSPGSRETQYF
few,TRBV7-9,17,-,TRBJ2-3,TGTGCCAGCAGCTTACCCAGGAGGGGCCCTAGCACAGATACGCAGTATTTT,CASSLPRRGPSTDTQYF
-,TRBV6-5,13,TRBD1,TRBJ2-7,TGTGCCAGCAGTTACGACAGGGCAGACGAGCAGTACTTC,CASSYDRADEQYF
many,TRBV11-2,14,-,TRBJ2-7,TGTGCCAGCAGCTACCCGGGACGGACCTACGAGCAGTACTTC,CASSYPGRTYEQYF
-,TRBV28,19,TRBD2,TRBJ2-1,TGTGCCAGCTTTTCCGGGCCTTCTAGCGGGAGGGCCGTCTACAATGAGCAGTTCTTC,CASFSGPSSGRAVYNEQFF
few,TRBV7-8,15,-,TRBJ1-5,TGTGCCAGCAGCTTAGCCCGGGTCAGCAATCAGCCCCAGCATTTT,CASSLARVSNQPQHF
few,TRBV28,14,-,TRBJ1-2,TGTGCCAGCACCCTCAAGAGACACAACTATGGCTACACCTTC,CASTLKRHNYGYTF
few,TRBV28,13,-,TRBJ1-5,TGTGCCACCTTGTGGACAGGCAATCAGCCCCAGCATTTT,CATLWTGNQPQHF
once,TRBV7-9,21,-,TRBJ2-3,-,CASSFYICSAAGLAITDTQYF
-,TRBV10-3,16,TRBD2,TRBJ2-3,TGTGCCATCAGTGAAAGAGCGGGAGGGGACACAGATACGCAGTATTTT,CAISERAGGDTDTQYF
few,TRBV2,14,-,TRBJ1-4,TGTGCCAGCAGAACTCAGGGCTTAAATGAAAAACTGTTTTTT,CASRTQGLNEKLFF
-,TRBV7-7,13,-,TRBJ2-5,TGTGCTAGCAGCTTACGGGGGACAGAGACCCAGTACTTC,CASSLRGTETQYF
many,TRBV9,15,-,TRBJ2-3,TGTGCCAGCAGCGTAGCGGGGGCCCAGGCAGATACGCAGTATTTT,CASSVAGAQADTQYF
many,TRBV12-3/TRBV12-4,17,TRBD2,TRBJ2-1,TGTGCCAGCAGCCCGACTAGCGGGAACCCCTCCTACAATGAGCAGTTCTTC,CASSPTSGNPSYNEQFF
few,TRBV14,15,-,TRBJ2-1,TGTGCCAGCAGCCTCATAGAGAGCTCCTACAATGAGCAGTTCTTC,CASSLIESSYNEQFF
many,TRBV10-3,13,-,TRBJ2-7,TGTGCCATCAGCCGGACCGATGCTTACGAGCAGTACTTC,CAISRTDAYEQYF
-,TRBV4-1,15,TRBD1,TRBJ1-5,TGCGCCAGCAGCCCAGAACCGACAGGGATTCAGCCCCAGCATTTT,CASSPEPTGIQPQHF
many,TRBV11-2,12,-,TRBJ2-3,TGTGCCAGCAGCGAATTCGGAGATACGCAGTATTTT,CASSEFGDTQYF
-,TRBV7-2,16,TRBD1,TRBJ2-2,TGTGCCAGCAGCCCTCGGACAGGGAAGGGGACCGGGGAGCTGTTTTTT,CASSPRTGKGTGELFF
few,TRBV14,15,TRBD1,TRBJ1-2,TGTGCCAGCAGCCCGACTTTGACAGGGCGGTATGGCTACACCTTC,CASSPTLTGRYGYTF
-,TRBV25-1,10,-,TRBJ2-5,TGTGCCAACAGAGGTGGGACCCAGTACTTC,CANRGGTQYF
-,TRBV9,15,TRBD2,TRBJ2-7,TGTGCCAGCAGCGCAGGGCTAGCGGGAACCTACGAGCAGTACTTC,CASSAGLAGTYEQYF